The rows below give T cell receptor beta chains drawn from one sample of a study of blood T cell repertoires in COVID-19. Repertoires were generated with immunoSEQ multiplex PCR, while TCRdb's copy carries only in-frame clones and drops some. The sample records 250,000 to 300,000 clones, approximately 85% being singletons. The sample comprised PBMCs or T cells enriched from blood (not recorded which). The receptor source for this set is a woman aged 50 to 60 who had been exposed to COVID-19. Both conserved end residues are part of each CDR3. The D gene is left open where the match is weak. Clone size is not always given. Where it is, it says once, few, many or a class for expanded clones.

>NA|TRBJ1-1|TRBV2|NA
CASSEGGGGYANTEAFF
TGTGCCAGCAGTGAAGGGGGTGGAGGGTACGCGAACACTGAAGCTTTCTTT
>NA|TRBJ1-4|TRBV19|NA
CASSISHSTNEKLFF
TGTGCCAGTAGTATTAGCCATTCAACTAATGAAAAACTGTTTTTT
>NA|TRBJ2-1|TRBV6-1|NA
CASSDFYRVDEQFF
TGTGCCAGCAGTGATTTTTACAGGGTCGATGAGCAGTTCTTC
>NA|TRBJ2-1|TRBV21-1|NA
CASSARTSGGAYDRNEQFF
TGTGCCAGCAGCGCCCGGACTAGCGGGGGGGCCTATGACAGGAATGAGCAGTTCTTC
>TRBD1|TRBJ1-6|TRBV9|many
CASSDDRGRGMDSPLHF
TGTGCCAGCAGCGACGACAGGGGTCGGGGGATGGATTCACCCCTCCACTTT
>NA|TRBJ1-5|TRBV7-3|NA
CASSLKEGREAVDQPQHF
TGTGCCAGCAGCTTAAAAGAGGGCAGGGAGGCGGTTGATCAGCCCCAGCATTTT
>TRBD1|TRBJ1-2|TRBV5-1|NA
CASSGTGGTYGYTF
TGCGCCAGCAGCGGGACAGGAGGGACCTATGGCTACACCTTC
>NA|TRBJ1-5|TRBV6-4|NA
CASSDSPGYQPQHF
TGTGCCAGCAGTGACTCCCCAGGATATCAGCCCCAGCATTTT
>NA|TRBJ1-6|TRBV11-2|NA
CASSKRQSSYNSPLHF
TGTGCCAGCAGCAAAAGACAGAGCTCCTATAATTCACCCCTCCACTTT
>TRBD1|TRBJ2-5|TRBV18|NA
CASSPRTGTQETQYF
TGTGCCAGCTCGCCTAGGACAGGGACTCAAGAGACCCAGTACTTC
>NA|TRBJ1-3|TRBV9|NA
CASSLVDSFSGNTIYF
TGTGCCAGCAGCCTAGTTGACAGCTTCTCTGGAAACACCATATATTTT
>NA|TRBJ1-2|TRBV10-3|NA
CAISESQGRDHGYTF
TGTGCCATCAGTGAGTCGCAGGGGAGGGACCATGGCTACACCTTC
>TRBD2|TRBJ2-3|TRBV4-1|NA
CASSHVSGGSTDTQYF
TGCGCCAGCAGCCATGTCAGCGGGGGTAGCACAGATACGCAGTATTTT
>NA|TRBJ1-1|TRBV29-1|NA
CSVGPGGSTEAFF
TGCAGCGTTGGCCCCGGGGGGAGCACTGAAGCTTTCTTT
>NA|TRBJ1-5|TRBV7-9|NA
CASSWGRDSNQPQHF
TGTGCCAGCAGCTGGGGGAGGGATAGCAATCAGCCCCAGCATTTT
>TRBD1|TRBJ1-5|TRBV30|NA
CAWIPLGQGGQPQHF
TGTGCCTGGATCCCCCTGGGACAGGGAGGACAGCCCCAGCATTTT
>NA|TRBJ1-4|TRBV10-3|NA
CAISRTDNEKLFF
TGTGCCATCAGCAGGACAGACAATGAAAAACTGTTTTTT
>TRBD2|TRBJ2-7|TRBV27|NA
CASSLSGLAGAAYEQYF
TGTGCCAGCAGTTTATCGGGACTAGCGGGGGCCGCCTACGAGCAGTACTTC
>TRBD1|TRBJ2-5|TRBV6-6|NA
CASSPGTGHLGQETQYF
TGTGCCAGCAGTCCGGGGACAGGGCATTTGGGCCAAGAGACCCAGTACTTC
>NA|TRBJ1-3|TRBV3-1/TRBV3-2|few
CASSQMRLSGNTIYF
TGTGCCAGCAGCCAGATGAGACTCTCTGGAAACACCATATATTTT
>NA|TRBJ1-2|TRBV12-3/TRBV12-4|once
CASSLEGFGYTF
TGTGCCAGCAGTTTGGAGGGTTTTGGCTACACCTTC
>NA|TRBJ1-1|TRBV6-2/TRBV6-3|NA
CASSPGRATEAFF
TGTGCCAGCAGTCCCGGGAGGGCAACTGAAGCTTTCTTT
>TRBD1|TRBJ1-2|TRBV7-2|few
CASSSGGGYGYTF
TGTGCCAGCAGCTCAGGGGGCGGTTATGGCTACACCTTC
>TRBD1|TRBJ1-2|TRBV5-4|NA
CASSLRQGNYGYTF
TGTGCCAGCAGCTTGAGACAGGGGAACTATGGCTACACCTTC
>NA|TRBJ1-2|TRBV28|NA
CASTNSKSGYTF
TGTGCCAGCACGAACAGCAAAAGTGGCTACACCTTC
>NA|TRBJ2-2|TRBV7-9|NA
CASSFTMRAGTGELFF
TGTGCCAGCAGCTTTACCATGAGGGCTGGCACCGGGGAGCTGTTTTTT
>TRBD1|TRBJ1-1|TRBV12-3/TRBV12-4|NA
CASSTLQGTAFF
TGTGCCAGCAGTACCTTACAGGGGACAGCTTTCTTT
>NA|TRBJ2-2|TRBV7-3|once
CASSFRPRVGELFF
TGTGCCAGCAGCTTTAGGCCGAGGGTCGGGGAGCTGTTTTTT
>TRBD1|TRBJ1-1|TRBV3-1/TRBV3-2|NA
CASSQEWGQGTNTEAFF
TGTGCCAGCAGCCAAGAGTGGGGACAGGGGACCAACACTGAAGCTTTCTTT